The rows below give T cell receptor beta chains drawn from one sample of a study of T cells in localized non-small cell lung cancer. Only in-frame clones appear in the TCRdb table, and some are missing; sequencing was by immunoSEQ multiplex PCR. The sample includes tens of thousands of clones, about 87% of them seen just once. The sample was peripheral blood, taken before any cancer treatment. The receptors were gathered from a man aged 40-75 years with stage I squamous cell lung carcinoma. CDR3s include the opening cysteine and the closing phenylalanine or tryptophan. The order of the fields is J gene, V gene, clone size, D gene, CDR3 protein, CDR3 DNA. The D gene is left open where the match is weak. Expanded clones get a size class; other rows say once, few or many, or leave the size out.

TRBJ1-1 | TRBV28 | NA | NA | CASSFHPATTEAFF | TGTGCCAGCAGTTTCCACCCCGCTACCACTGAAGCTTTCTTT
TRBJ1-1 | TRBV9 | NA | TRBD1 | CASSGQGAWTEAFF | TGTGCCAGCAGCGGGCAGGGGGCTTGGACTGAAGCTTTCTTT
TRBJ1-2 | TRBV11-2 | NA | NA | CASSLGTYGYTF | TGTGCCAGCAGCTTAGGGACCTATGGCTACACCTTC
TRBJ1-1 | TRBV5-1 | NA | NA | CASSLGRGTEAFF | TGCGCCAGCAGCCTCGGACGGGGCACTGAAGCTTTCTTT
TRBJ2-1 | TRBV9 | NA | TRBD2 | CASSVGDSGRHEQFF | TGTGCCAGCAGCGTAGGAGATAGCGGGAGACATGAGCAGTTCTTC
TRBJ2-3 | TRBV7-2 | NA | TRBD2 | CASSPPGGRATDTQYF | TGTGCCAGCAGCCCCCCGGGCGGGAGGGCCACAGATACGCAGTATTTT
TRBJ2-1 | TRBV9 | NA | TRBD2 | CASSVAGGPENEQFF | TGTGCCAGCAGCGTAGCGGGAGGGCCTGAAAATGAGCAGTTCTTC
TRBJ2-3 | TRBV5-1 | NA | TRBD1 | CASSLGDREADTQYF | TGCGCCAGCAGCTTGGGGGACAGGGAGGCAGATACGCAGTATTTT
TRBJ2-1 | TRBV5-5 | few | TRBD2 | CASSLARTSGDGDEQFF | TGTGCCAGCAGCTTGGCCCGGACTAGCGGGGATGGGGATGAGCAGTTCTTC
TRBJ1-1 | TRBV5-1 | NA | NA | CASSFQQRNTEAFF | TGCGCCAGCAGCTTCCAACAGAGGAACACTGAAGCTTTCTTT
TRBJ2-7 | TRBV11-1 | NA | NA | CASSPGPYEQYF | TGTGCCAGCAGCCCCGGTCCCTACGAGCAGTACTTC
TRBJ2-3 | TRBV4-3 | NA | TRBD2 | CASSQERLAGGYFTDTQYF | TGCGCCAGCAGCCAAGAACGTCTAGCGGGAGGATACTTCACAGATACGCAGTATTTT
TRBJ2-3 | TRBV29-1 | NA | TRBD2 | CSVEALAGGSTDTQYF | TGCAGCGTTGAAGCCCTTGCGGGAGGTAGCACAGATACGCAGTATTTT
TRBJ1-5 | TRBV28 | NA | NA | CASSQNSNQPQHF | TGTGCCAGCAGCCAGAATAGCAATCAGCCCCAGCATTTT
TRBJ1-2 | TRBV1 | few | NA | CTSILPCHYGYTF | TGCACCAGCATCCTCCCCTGTCACTATGGCTACACCTTC
TRBJ2-5 | TRBV6-1 | NA | NA | CASSGGRGQETQYF | TGTGCCAGCAGTGGGGGCAGGGGACAAGAGACCCAGTACTTC
TRBJ1-1 | TRBV30 | NA | NA | CAWSAGVNTEAFF | TGTGCCTGGAGTGCTGGGGTAAACACTGAAGCTTTCTTT
TRBJ2-4 | TRBV7-9 | NA | NA | CASRPRGAEAKNIQYF | TGTGCCAGCAGACCCCGGGGGGCGGAAGCCAAAAACATTCAGTACTTC
TRBJ1-5 | TRBV11-2 | NA | NA | CASSLDSVTHQPQHF | TGTGCCAGCAGCTTAGATTCAGTTACTCATCAGCCCCAGCATTTT
TRBJ2-1 | TRBV29-1 | NA | NA | CSWKPQYNEQFF | TGCAGCTGGAAGCCTCAGTACAATGAGCAGTTCTTC
TRBJ2-5 | TRBV7-9 | NA | NA | CASSLSGAHFQETQYF | TGTGCCAGCAGCTTATCCGGGGCCCATTTCCAAGAGACCCAGTACTTC
TRBJ1-1 | TRBV30 | once | NA | CAWSVRGTLNTEAFF | TGTGCCTGGAGTGTACGGGGGACGTTGAACACTGAAGCTTTCTTT
TRBJ1-1 | TRBV6-5 | once | NA | CASSPRRTEAFF | TGTGCCAGCAGTCCCAGGCGCACTGAAGCTTTCTTT
TRBJ2-2 | TRBV29-1 | NA | NA | CSVIYSREGVVAGELFF | TGCAGCGTAATATATAGCAGGGAGGGGGTAGTAGCCGGGGAGCTGTTTTTT
TRBJ2-1 | TRBV10-3 | NA | TRBD2 | CAISGGLGKNNEQFF | TGTGCCATCAGTGGGGGACTAGGGAAAAACAATGAGCAGTTCTTC
TRBJ2-7 | TRBV4-1 | NA | NA | CASSRTHEGQSYEQYF | TGCGCCAGCAGCCGAACGCATGAAGGACAGAGTTACGAGCAGTACTTC
TRBJ2-3 | TRBV10-3 | NA | NA | CAIRGGRQVTDTQYF | TGTGCCATCAGGGGTGGTAGACAAGTAACAGATACGCAGTATTTT
TRBJ2-2 | TRBV15 | NA | TRBD2 | CATSSRGGSSSGELFF | TGTGCCACCAGCAGTCGGGGCGGGAGTAGCTCCGGGGAGCTGTTTTTT
TRBJ2-3 | TRBV5-4 | NA | TRBD2 | CASSLRLAASTDTQYF | TGTGCCAGCAGTTTACGACTAGCGGCTAGCACAGATACGCAGTATTTT
TRBJ2-2 | TRBV28 | NA | NA | CASSTSTPVSSAAGELFF | TGTGCCAGCAGCACCTCGACACCTGTTTCGTCTGCTGCCGGGGAGCTGTTTTTT
TRBJ1-5 | TRBV11-2 | NA | TRBD1 | CASSLGAGGNSNQPQHF | TGTGCCAGCAGCTTAGGGGCAGGGGGCAATAGCAATCAGCCCCAGCATTTT
TRBJ2-5 | TRBV7-6 | NA | NA | CASSLWTVAEETQYF | TGTGCCAGCAGCCTATGGACGGTAGCCGAAGAGACCCAGTACTTC